The source of this T cell receptor beta chain is a study of CD4+ T cells in melanoma. Germline lookup yields CDR1 MNHEY and CDR2 SMNVEV (reference sequence). Trimming removed 11 bases at V and 0 bases at J, with 17 bases between. CDR3 length: 15 amino acids. Some clones are missing from TCRdb's copy, which holds only in-frame ones; the method was immunoSEQ multiplex PCR. Of about 140,000 clones listed, around 90% are singletons. The rearrangement joins TRBV27 to TRBJ1-3; no definite D call. The TCR was taken from a human donor with melanoma. The CDR3 DNA follows: TGTGCCGGCCTAACGGACTGGGACTCTGGAAACACCATATATTTT. Protein product: CAGLTDWDSGNTIYF.